This TCR beta chain was recorded in a study of T-cell reconstitution after alpha-beta-depleted transplantation in children. This clonotype was counted at least ten times. Unique molecular identifiers were used to barcode this TCRbeta library. Via MiXCR, TCRdb re-called the PCR reads, giving one row per CDR3 protein. The sample holds about 240,000 distinct CDR3 sequences, approximately 12% seen once. V shed 2 bases and J shed 3 bases, with 7 bases lying between them. The CDR3 spans 13 residues. The TCR comes from a human donor who donated a stem cell graft to a child with acute lymphoblastic leukemia. The material was PBMCs from the stem cell graft donor, obtained from the stem cell graft. The chain couples TRBV12-3 or TRBV12-4 to TRBJ1-1, with D unclear. The CDR3 protein is CASSLNRHTEAFF. The CDR3 region has the DNA TGTGCCAGCAGTTTAAACAGACACACTGAAGCTTTCTTT.